This T cell receptor beta chain is drawn from a study of T cells after yellow fever vaccination. Worth noting for this clonotype: Antigen specificity is unknown.

5'RACE template switching produced TCR cDNA carrying a universal primer site and UMIs. From the 5' RACE reads, TCRdb called clonotypes with MiXCR, one entry per CDR3 protein. In the table there are around 260,000 distinct CDR3 sequences, roughly 4.8% of which are singletons. This CDR3 spans 15 amino acids. V lost 5 bases to trimming and J lost 1 base, with 15 bases between them. Germline V gene lookup returns CDR1 MNHNY and CDR2 SVGAGI (reference sequence). Whole-study results and caveats: Clones from primary vaccination mostly reappeared after the booster (over 95% CD4, approximately 86% CD8).

The sequence was collected from a young man who received the YFV17D yellow fever vaccine. Material: CD4+ T cells sorted from PBMCs, obtained on the day of the yellow fever booster vaccination. The V gene is TRBV6-6, the J gene TRBJ2-7; D could derive from TRBD1 or TRBD2 (7 bases each). CDR3 residues: CASSLQGGLSYEQYF. CDR3 bases: TGTGCCAGCAGTCTTCAGGGGGGGTTATCCTACGAGCAGTACTTC.